The 32 T cell receptor beta chains below all came from one sample that was sequenced in a study of cytotoxic CD8 clonotypes in ibrutinib-treated CLL. Assay used: immunoSEQ multiplex PCR; TCRdb lists only in-frame clones, some missing. The sample shows about 330,000 clones, 67% of them seen only once. Material: PBMCs, obtained after 36 months of ibrutinib treatment. These receptors originate from a human donor with chronic lymphocytic leukemia.

The chain has TRBV19 and TRBJ2-6; the D is unclear. Germline V gene sequence: CDR1 LNHDA, CDR2 SQIVND (reference sequence). With 8 bases removed from V and 0 bases from J, the gap between germline ends came to 11 bases. The CDR3 covers 15 residues. In DNA, the CDR3 is TGTGCCAGTGCCACCGGAAGCTCTGGGGCCAACGTCCTGACTTTC. This translates into CASATGSSGANVLTF. Based on the CDR3 plus reference TRBV19 and TRBJ2-6, the full variable domain is DGGITQSPKYLFRKEGQNVTLSCEQNLNHDAMYWYRQDPGQGLRLIYYSQIVNDFQKGDIAEGYSVSREKKESFPLTVTSAQKNPTAFYLCASATGSSGANVLTFGAGSRLTVL.

The chain joins TRBV11-2 to TRBJ2-2; 7 bases agree with TRBD1. The germline V gene encodes CDR1 SGHAT and CDR2 FQNNGV. CDR3 length: 13 amino acids. V shed 5 bases, J shed 6 bases, and the junction held 3 bases outside the gene matches. The CDR3 DNA is TGTGCCAGCAGCCTTCAGGGGGCCGGGGAGCTGTTTTTT. It encodes CASSLQGAGELFF.

J is TRBJ2-1 and V is TRBV9; tentative D call: TRBD2 (6 bases). The length of the CDR3 is 16 residues. Trimming pared 4 bases from V and 3 bases from J, leaving 17 bases between. CDR1 and CDR2 from the germline V gene are SGDLS and YYNGEE. CDR3 DNA sequence: TGTGCCAGCAGCAAGAGTGGTAGCGGCCTCTACAATGAGCAGTTCTTC. It is translated as CASSKSGSGLYNEQFF.

Only a few counts were recorded for this clone. The chain uses TRBV4-1 and TRBJ2-3; tentatively, D is TRBD2 (6 bases). Germline lookup yields CDR1 MGHRA and CDR2 YSYEKL. V lost 3 bases and J lost 1, with 17 bases in between. This CDR3 is 17 amino acids long. The CDR3 DNA reads TGCGCCAGCAGCCAGAGCCCCGGGGTAGCGGGCACAGATACGCAGTATTTT. This translates into CASSQSPGVAGTDTQYF.

This chain links TRBV4-1 with TRBJ2-7, with a possible D match to TRBD2 (5 bases). The CDR3 has 14 residues. V lost 1 base to trimming and J lost 3 bases, with 10 bases between them. The V gene's germline CDR1 is MGHRA and CDR2 YSYEKL. CDR3 region: CASSQGGLLYEQYF. Written as DNA, the CDR3 is TGCGCCAGCAGCCAAGGTGGACTCCTCTACGAGCAGTACTTC.

This clone was found a few times. The chain is built from TRBV10-3 and TRBJ1-5; 7 nucleotides agree with TRBD1. The CDR3 consists of 16 residues. V was pared by 6 bases and J by 3 bases, with 11 bases of the junction left unmatched. Germline V gene sequence: CDR1 ENHRY, CDR2 SYGVKD. In DNA, the CDR3 is TGTGCCATCAGCCCTACAGGGGTCGGGTCCAATCAGCCCCAGCATTTT. This codes for CAISPTGVGSNQPQHF.

The rearrangement links TRBV25-1 to TRBJ2-5; no clear D gene. CDR1 is MGHDK, CDR2 SYGVNS, per germline. This CDR3 comprises 13 residues. Trimming removed 3 bases from V and 5 bases from J, with 10 bases in between. CDR3 amino acids: CASSEWDLETQYF. CDR3 coding DNA: TGTGCCAGCAGTGAGTGGGATCTGGAGACCCAGTACTTC.

The rearrangement links TRBV9 to TRBJ2-2, with a possible D match to TRBD2 (5 bases). V lost 1 base, J lost 2 bases, and 12 bases lay in between. The CDR3 loop spans 16 amino acids. Looked up from germline, CDR1 is SGDLS and CDR2 is YYNGEE. The DNA for the CDR3 is TGTGCCAGCAGCGTATCGACGGGGATTAACACCGGGGAGCTGTTTTTT. The encoded protein is CASSVSTGINTGELFF.

The CDR3 loop reads CSVEPSSGSYEQYF. The CDR3 DNA sequence: TGCAGCGTTGAACCCTCTAGCGGGAGTTACGAGCAGTACTTC. The chain links TRBV29-1 to TRBJ2-7; 10 positions match TRBD2. Trimming removed 2 bases from V and 4 bases from J; junction bases left unmatched: 5. Germline V gene sequence: CDR1 SQVTM, CDR2 ANQGSEA. The CDR3 loop spans 14 amino acids.

The chain uses TRBV5-1 and TRBJ1-1, with D unclear. Germline V gene lookup returns CDR1 SGHRS and CDR2 YFSETQ. The CDR3 contains 15 residues. Trimming shortened V by 1 base and J by 5 bases, and 15 bases separated the two germline ends. CDR3 DNA sequence: TGCGCCAGCAGCTTGCGTCTGGGGTTGGGGACTGAAGCTTTCTTT. It yields the protein CASSLRLGLGTEAFF.

V usage is TRBV29-1 and J usage is TRBJ1-4; 7 bases line up with TRBD1. The CDR3 extends over 13 amino acids. The V gene's germline CDR1 is SQVTM and CDR2 ANQGSEA. J lost 10 bases, V lost 6 bases, and 11 bases had no gene match. CDR3 in amino acids: CSVTQGKWGKLFF. The CDR3 nucleotides are TGCAGCGTCACACAGGGGAAATGGGGAAAACTGTTTTTT.

The sample holds one count of this clone. V gene TRBV19 combines with J gene TRBJ1-4; D is unresolved. Trimming pared 4 bases from V and 1 base from J, leaving 10 bases between. Germline CDR1 and CDR2: LNHDA and SQIVND (reference sequence). CDR3 length: 15 residues. The CDR3 nucleotides read TGTGCCAGTAGTACCTGGACCGGAACTAATGAAAAACTGTTTTTT. Protein sequence: CASSTWTGTNEKLFF.

The J gene is TRBJ2-7, the V gene TRBV29-1, with a possible D match to TRBD1 (6 bases). In germline, CDR1 is SQVTM, CDR2 ANQGSEA. The CDR3 is 13 residues long. V shed 3 bases and J shed 2 bases, with 11 bases lying between them. The CDR3 region is CSVELDSPYEQYF. The CDR3 region has the DNA TGCAGCGTTGAGCTGGACAGCCCCTACGAGCAGTACTTC.

V and J are TRBV9 and TRBJ2-7; D is unclear. V lost 0 bases and J 2 bases, leaving 12 bases between the germline ends. The CDR3 sequence is 15 residues long. Germline assignment: CDR1 SGDLS and CDR2 YYNGEE. CDR3 sequence: CASSVGQPGPYEQYF. The DNA of the CDR3 is TGTGCCAGCAGCGTAGGGCAGCCTGGGCCCTACGAGCAGTACTTC.

The V call is TRBV4-1, the J call TRBJ2-2, with D uncertain. The V end lost 1 base, the J end lost 0 bases, and 9 bases lay between the germline ends. The CDR3 is made up of 16 amino acids. Germline lookup yields CDR1 MGHRA and CDR2 YSYEKL. CDR3 sequence reads: CASSQGVGANTGELFF. CDR3 coding DNA: TGCGCCAGCAGCCAAGGGGTAGGCGCGAACACCGGGGAGCTGTTTTTT.

This chain uses TRBV5-1 with TRBJ1-1; TRBD1 matches 10 bases. With V trimmed by 2 bases and J by 7 bases, 5 bases remained unmatched. Germline V gene data show CDR1 as SGHRS and CDR2 as YFSETQ. The length of the CDR3 is 14 residues. The CDR3 protein is CASSFGTGEVEAFF. CDR3 bases: TGCGCCAGCAGCTTTGGGACAGGGGAGGTTGAAGCTTTCTTT.

The chain joins TRBV27 to TRBJ2-1; the match to TRBD2 covers 13 bases. The V gene's germline CDR1 is MNHEY and CDR2 SMNVEV (reference sequence). CDR3 length: 15 residues. V was pared by 3 bases and J by 16 bases, with 12 bases of the junction left unmatched. Here the CDR3 DNA reads TGTGCCAGCAGTTTTATCGGGGGGACTAGCGGGAAAGATTTCTTC. Protein product: CASSFIGGTSGKDFF.

The genes are TRBV27 and TRBJ1-5, with 7 bases identical to TRBD1. Unmatched junction bases numbered 5, after V lost 3 bases and J lost 3 bases. The CDR3 runs to 15 residues. The germline CDR1 and CDR2 sequences are MNHEY and SMNVEV (reference sequence). This CDR3 reads CASSLGGGLNQPQHF. Here the CDR3 DNA reads TGTGCCAGCAGTTTGGGAGGGGGCCTCAATCAGCCCCAGCATTTT.

V is TRBV6-4 and J is TRBJ2-5; 7 nucleotides agree with TRBD2. The trim removed 3 bases at V and 2 bases at J, leaving 6 bases unmatched. The CDR3 loop spans 15 amino acids. From germline, CDR1 is MRHNA and CDR2 SNTAGT. CDR3 amino acids: CASSEGSGRQETQYF. CDR3 DNA: TGTGCCAGCAGTGAGGGTAGCGGGCGGCAAGAGACCCAGTACTTC.

This clone was seen a few times. The chain has TRBV7-2 and TRBJ1-2; 10 bases are shared with TRBD1. CDR1 and CDR2 (germline): SGHTA, FQGNSA. J gave up 3 bases and V 3 bases, and 1 base lay outside the gene matches. The CDR3 is 14 amino acids. The CDR3 nucleotides are TGTGCCAGCAGCTTGACAGGGGGCGACTATGGCTACACCTTC. Amino acid sequence: CASSLTGGDYGYTF.

The CDR3 DNA reads as TGCGCCAGCAGCCAACACCCCGGACTAGCGGGGGCCTTAGCCGAGCAGTACTTC. Protein product: CASSQHPGLAGALAEQYF. J is TRBJ2-7 and V is TRBV4-1, with 13 bases identical to TRBD2. CDR1 is MGHRA and CDR2 is YSYEKL in the germline V gene. The J segment lost 6 bases and the V segment lost 2 bases, leaving 13 bases of the junction unmatched. CDR3 size: 18 residues.

This clone was seen only once. V and J are TRBV15 and TRBJ2-2; TRBD2 matches at 14 bases. J gave up 4 bases and V 0 bases, and 4 bases lay outside the gene matches. This CDR3 spans 18 amino acids. The V gene's germline CDR1 is LNHNV and CDR2 YYDKDF (reference sequence). In nucleotides, the CDR3 is TGTGCCACCAGCAGAGACGGACTAGCGGGGGGCCCCACCGGGGAGCTGTTTTTT. This translates into CATSRDGLAGGPTGELFF.

About this clone: This same CDR3 is encoded by further DNA sequences in the sample. The J gene is TRBJ1-5, the V gene TRBV9, with D unresolved. The germline V gene encodes CDR1 SGDLS and CDR2 YYNGEE. The V end was cut by 0 bases, the J end by 4 bases, with 11 bases between. The CDR3 spans 15 residues. CDR3 region: CASSVGQGGNQPQHF. In nucleotides, the CDR3 is TGTGCCAGCAGCGTAGGCCAAGGAGGAAATCAGCCCCAGCATTTT.

The V and J genes are TRBV11-2 and TRBJ1-3; D unresolved. Germline loops: CDR1 SGHAT, CDR2 FQNNGV. This CDR3 contains 13 residues. V lost 8 bases and J lost 6, with 14 bases in between. For the CDR3, the DNA is TGTGCCAGCGGGGATTGGCGTAAAAACACCATATATTTT. Its translation is CASGDWRKNTIYF.

This chain joins TRBV9 and TRBJ2-5; the D gene is possibly TRBD1 (7 bases). V gave up 3 bases and J gave up 4 bases, with 10 bases separating them. This CDR3 region has 13 residues. The germline CDR1 and CDR2 sequences are SGDLS and YYNGEE. This CDR3 reads CASSAQGGETQYF. Written as DNA, the CDR3 is TGTGCCAGCAGCGCCCAGGGGGGAGAGACCCAGTACTTC.

The sample holds a few counts of this clone. The V gene is TRBV5-1, the J gene TRBJ1-2; the D is unclear. The CDR3 runs to 15 residues. The germline V and J ends were trimmed by 4 bases and 9 bases, with 22 bases remaining between them. The germline V gene encodes CDR1 SGHRS and CDR2 YFSETQ. CDR3 sequence reads: CASSQPTGNSMSYTF. The CDR3 nucleotides read TGCGCCAGCAGCCAACCTACGGGGAATAGTATGAGCTACACCTTC.

The CDR3 DNA follows: TGTGCCAGCAGTTACGGGGGTTGGACTGAAGCTTTCTTT. Translation gives CASSYGGWTEAFF. The chain has TRBV6-6 and TRBJ1-1; a weak D match, TRBD1 (5 bases). CDR1 and CDR2 from the germline V gene are MNHNY and SVGAGI (reference sequence). This CDR3 comprises 13 residues. V lost 2 bases to trimming and J lost 5 bases, with 9 bases between them.

This clone turned up a few times. The genes are TRBV11-3 and TRBJ2-5; 10 bases are shared with TRBD1. The CDR3 runs to 14 residues. Germline V gene data show CDR1 as SGHNT and CDR2 as YENEEA. The V gene end was trimmed by 5 bases and the J gene end by 5 bases; junction bases not matched to a gene: 5. CDR3 bases: TGTGCCAGCAGCCCGACAGGGGGCATCGAGACCCAGTACTTC. It translates to CASSPTGGIETQYF.

There are a few counts of this clone. CDR3 loop: CASSVTGGVKNIQYF. The CDR3 DNA reads TGTGCCAGCAGCGTCACAGGGGGAGTCAAAAACATTCAGTACTTC. The chain is built from TRBV9 and TRBJ2-4; 8 bases fit TRBD1. The germline V gene has CDR1 SGDLS and CDR2 YYNGEE. This CDR3 has 15 residues. V trimming: 2 bases; J trimming: 3 bases; junction bases outside the gene matches: 4.

The chain combines TRBV6-5 with TRBJ1-2; D perhaps matches TRBD1 (6 bases). The CDR3 runs 14 residues. V lost 0 bases and J lost 7, with 12 bases in between. Germline loops: CDR1 MNHEY, CDR2 SVGAGI. This CDR3 reads CASSYSSARGGYTF. The DNA of the CDR3 is TGTGCCAGCAGTTACTCGAGCGCCAGGGGTGGCTACACCTTC.

The V gene is TRBV7-3, the J gene TRBJ2-5, with D possibly matching TRBD1 (5 bases). CDR1 and CDR2 from the germline V gene are SGHTA and FQGTGA. Trimming pared 5 bases from V and 4 bases from J, leaving 23 bases between. The CDR3 is 17 amino acids. The CDR3 here is CASSHFVTGRKGETQYF. CDR3 in DNA: TGTGCCAGCAGCCATTTTGTCACAGGCCGGAAAGGAGAGACCCAGTACTTC.

This clone turned up a few times. The V and J genes are TRBV4-2 and TRBJ2-7; TRBD2 matches 11 bases. J was trimmed by 2 bases and V by 3 bases; bases with no gene match: 6. Looked up from germline, CDR1 is LGHNA and CDR2 is YNFKEQ. The CDR3 runs to 16 residues. The CDR3 DNA is TGTGCCAGCAGCCAGGGCACTAGCGGGGGCCCCTACGAGCAGTACTTC. Its translation: CASSQGTSGGPYEQYF.